Below are 6 T cell receptor beta chains sequenced from a single sample in a study of blood T cell repertoires in COVID-19 (dated by TCRdb to about 2020). The receptor library was made with the immunoSEQ multiplex PCR assay. The table was pulled from immuneACCESS by TCRdb, which kept in-frame rearrangements only. Such tables lose some clones; where checked, under half of the loss comes from unresolved V genes, and the rest has no known cause. This sample lists 100,000 or so clones; approximately 72% were detected once. The ten largest clonotypes hold just under 20% of the sample. Sequenced material: peripheral blood. These TCRs come from a woman between 65 and 79 years old with acute or convalescent COVID-19.

The V call is TRBV30, the J call TRBJ2-7, with 7 bases matching TRBD1. The CDR3 extends over 12 amino acids. Per the germline V gene, CDR1 is GTSNPN and CDR2 is SVGIG (reference sequence). The V gene end was trimmed by 4 bases and the J gene end by 5 bases; junction bases not matched to a gene: 5. CDR3 amino acids: CAWIQGDHEQYF. The CDR3 coding sequence is TGTGCCTGGATCCAGGGGGACCACGAGCAGTACTTC.

The genes are TRBV12-3 or TRBV12-4 and TRBJ1-1; D is perhaps TRBD1 (5 bases). The CDR3 has 13 amino acids. The V end was cut by 3 bases, the J end by 7 bases, with 12 bases between. The CDR3 spells CASSLGQRFEAFF. The CDR3 coding sequence is TGTGCCAGCAGTTTGGGGCAGAGGTTTGAAGCTTTCTTT.

The J gene is TRBJ1-1, the V gene TRBV15, with D unclear. Germline CDR1 reads LNHNV; CDR2 reads YYDKDF (reference sequence). Trimming took off 0 bases at V and 0 bases at J, with 8 bases between the two ends. CDR3 size: 15 residues. The chain's CDR3 is CATSRDRVLNTEAFF. The DNA for the CDR3 is TGTGCCACCAGCAGAGATCGGGTTCTGAACACTGAAGCTTTCTTT.

This clone was recorded a few times. The chain couples TRBV5-8 to TRBJ2-5; D unresolved. The CDR3 sequence is 14 residues long. From germline, CDR1 is SGHTS and CDR2 YDEGEE. The germline V and J ends were trimmed by 0 bases and 5 bases, with 11 bases remaining between them. CDR3: CASSLVGFPETQYF. CDR3 in DNA: TGTGCCAGCAGCTTGGTCGGGTTTCCGGAGACCCAGTACTTC.

V gene TRBV6-5 combines with J gene TRBJ1-1, with TRBD1 matching over 7 bases. Trimming removed 10 bases from V and 6 bases from J; junction bases left unmatched: 11. The CDR3 has 13 residues. The germline V gene encodes CDR1 MNHEY and CDR2 SVGAGI. The CDR3 protein is CANSDRPTAEAFF. In nucleotides, the CDR3 is TGTGCCAACTCGGACAGGCCCACGGCTGAAGCTTTCTTT.

The table lists this clone with a few counts. V usage is TRBV11-2 and J usage is TRBJ1-2; D is unclear. This CDR3 has 15 amino acids. Trimming took 5 bases from V and 2 from J, leaving 15 bases between them. The germline CDR1 and CDR2 sequences are SGHAT and FQNNGV. CDR3 bases: TGTGCCAGCAGCCACTATCAGTCACGGAACTATGGCTACACCTTC. Protein product: CASSHYQSRNYGYTF.